This T cell receptor (beta chain) came from a study of blood T cell repertoires in COVID-19. The wider study: The United States, Italy and Spain provided the acute and convalescent COVID-19 samples.

The repertoire was sequenced with immunoSEQ multiplex PCR; TCRdb's copy has only in-frame clones and lacks some. The sample shows about 75,000 clones, about 87% of them seen only once. Germline lookup yields CDR1 SGHAT and CDR2 FQNNGV. Losses at the gene ends were 3 bases for V and 6 bases for J; bases not matched to a gene: 11. The CDR3 is 17 amino acids. What was sequenced was peripheral blood. This chain joins TRBV11-2 and TRBJ1-6; TRBD1 matches at 7 bases. This receptor was obtained from a woman between 50 and 59 years old with acute or convalescent COVID-19. Written as DNA, the CDR3 is TGTGCCAGCAGCTTCGGTGTAAGGACAGGCCTTAATTCACCCCTCCACTTT. Translation gives CASSFGVRTGLNSPLHF.